The 8 T cell receptor beta chains below come from one sample, sequenced in a study of identical twins. MiXCR, run by TCRdb on the 5' RACE reads, gives a single entry per CDR3 protein. Among about 530,000 distinct CDR3 sequences, about 15% were seen once, and the ten largest hold about 0.47%. The same sample was also studied in work on yellow fever vaccine responses in identical twins.

The sequencing input was CD4+ T cells sorted from blood. The receptors shown here come from a young woman in good health.

The genes are TRBV28 and TRBJ2-2; D remains ambiguous. Trimming left V 7 bases short and J 6 bases short, with 15 bases between. Per the germline V gene, CDR1 is MDHEN and CDR2 is SYDVKM. The CDR3 contains 14 residues. CDR3 DNA: TGTGCCAGCACCTCTAGTCGGGCCGCCGGGGAGCTGTTTTTT. Protein: CASTSSRAAGELFF.

The rearrangement uses TRBV12-3 or TRBV12-4 and TRBJ2-2; TRBD2 aligns across 15 bases. The CDR3 has 18 amino acids. Trimming cost V 5 bases and J 1 base; bases outside gene matches: 5. In DNA form, the CDR3 reads TGTGCCAGCAGTCTGCCGGGACTAGCGGGAGGGAACACCGGGGAGCTGTTTTTT. Translating gives CASSLPGLAGGNTGELFF.

This clonotype was counted at least ten times. The V and J genes are TRBV12-3 or TRBV12-4 and TRBJ2-7; the match to TRBD2 covers 11 bases. The CDR3 runs 15 residues. CDR3 sequence: CASSLGLAGGYEQYV. In DNA form, the CDR3 reads TGTGCCAGCAGCTTAGGCCTAGCGGGGGGCTACGAGCAGTACGTC.

At least ten counts were recorded for this clonotype. The V gene is TRBV5-1, the J gene TRBJ2-1; D remains ambiguous. The CDR3 sequence is 12 residues long. CDR1 is SGHRS and CDR2 is YFSETQ in the germline V gene. V was trimmed by 0 bases and J by 8 bases, leaving 6 bases between them. The DNA of the CDR3 is TGCGCCAGCAGCTTGGTGGGTGATGAGCAGTTCTTC. Amino acids: CASSLVGDEQFF. The full variable domain, completed using reference TRBV5-1 and TRBJ2-1, is KAGVTQTPRYLIKTRGQQVTLSCSPISGHRSVSWYQQTPGQGLQFLFEYFSETQRNKGNFPGRFSGRQFSNSRSEMNVSTLELGDSALYLCASSLVGDEQFFGPGTRLTVL.

This clonotype showed up just a few times. The gene calls are TRBV12-3 or TRBV12-4 and TRBJ2-2, with 7 bases that match TRBD2. V was pared by 5 bases and J by 1 base, with 7 bases of the junction left unmatched. There are 16 residues in the CDR3. CDR3 nucleotide sequence: TGTGCCAGCAGTCCTCGACTAGCCCTGAACACCGGGGAGCTGTTTTTT. Amino acids: CASSPRLALNTGELFF.

The chain employs TRBV21-1 and TRBJ1-4; TRBD1, as called in the table, went unchecked against the DNA. TRBV21-1 is flagged as a pseudogene. The CDR3 consists of 17 residues. The CDR3 DNA reads TGTGCCAGCAGCAAAATAGGCCACGGGGACCCTAATGAAAAACTGTTTTTT. It encodes CASSKIGHGDPNEKLFF.

This clonotype was seen only a few times. The chain combines TRBV7-2 with TRBJ2-1, with D possibly matching TRBD2 (7 bases). The germline V and J ends were trimmed by 0 bases and 6 bases, with 12 bases remaining between them. This CDR3 has 15 amino acids. Germline CDR1 and CDR2: SGHTA and FQGNSA. CDR3 sequence reads: CASSLARGPTNEQFF. CDR3 in DNA: TGTGCCAGCAGCTTAGCGCGGGGGCCCACCAATGAGCAGTTCTTC.

This clonotype has more than one count but fewer than ten. The chain has TRBV20-1 and TRBJ1-1; D gene unclear. The germline V gene encodes CDR1 DFQATT and CDR2 SNEGSKA (reference sequence). The CDR3 length is 12 residues. Trimming took 0 bases from V and 5 from J, leaving 7 bases between them. The CDR3 nucleotides read TGCAGTGCTAGAGAGCAGGTAACTGAAGCTTTCTTT. It yields the protein CSAREQVTEAFF.